The 18 T cell receptor beta chains below come from one sample, sequenced in a study of vaccination and CD4 T cells after COVID-19. With the Oncomine TCR Beta short-read assay, DNA from cultured CD4+ T cells was sequenced. DNA came from CD4+ T cells after culture. TCRdb processed the PCR reads anew with MiXCR; each CDR3 protein has one entry. The sample carries over 7,500 distinct CDR3 sequences, 31% recorded once. Treatment: approximately nine-day PBMC culture with coronavirus spike peptide pools or control peptides (ViraFEST assay). The unexposed donor's CD4+ T cells were collected before the COVID-19 pandemic (2011-2018). Their recognized antigens are unknown. Source material: CD4+ T cells from blood, cultured in vitro. The receptors originated from a human donor in good health.

This clonotype was observed a few times. The genes are TRBV11-2 and TRBJ2-1; TRBD2 aligns across 7 bases. CDR1 and CDR2 from the germline V gene are SGHAT and FQNNGV. The V and J ends lost 1 base and 7 bases, in that order; junction bases with no gene match: 7. This CDR3 contains 15 residues. The chain's CDR3 is CASSLGGGSMNEQFF. DNA for the CDR3: TGTGCCAGCAGCTTAGGCGGCGGGAGTATGAATGAGCAGTTCTTC.

This clonotype was counted only a few times. The chain combines TRBV7-8 with TRBJ1-1, with D tentatively TRBD1 (5 bases). The germline gives CDR1 SGHVS, CDR2 FQNEAQ. Trimming took off 2 bases at V and 8 bases at J, with 12 bases between the two ends. This CDR3 spans 13 amino acids. This CDR3 reads CASSLNGGPEAFF. The CDR3 region has the DNA TGTGCCAGCAGCTTAAATGGGGGTCCAGAAGCTTTCTTT.

By sample share, this clonotype is medium-sized. This CDR3 is CASRSDRARGYTF. CDR3 bases: TGTGCCAGCAGATCCGACAGGGCCCGAGGCTACACCTTC. This chain uses TRBV6-1 with TRBJ1-2; 7 nucleotides line up with TRBD1. Germline V CDR1 and CDR2: MNHNS, SASEGT. CDR3 length: 13 residues. The J segment lost 8 bases and the V segment lost 6 bases, leaving 9 bases of the junction unmatched.

The rearrangement joins TRBV20-1 to TRBJ2-1, with D uncertain. The J call may be faulty, since TRBJ2-7 better matches the DNA end. The CDR3 contains 12 residues. CDR1 and CDR2 from the germline V gene are DFQATT and SNEGSKA (reference sequence). The CDR3 nucleotides read TGCAGTGCTAGAGTTCCCCCCTACGAGCAGTACTTC. This gives the protein CSARVPPYEQYF.

The genes are TRBV11-2 and TRBJ2-1; a possible D gene is TRBD1 (6 bases). This CDR3 is built from 15 residues. Germline V CDR1 and CDR2: SGHAT, FQNNGV. V was pared by 2 bases and J by 1 base, with 9 bases between. CDR3 loop: CASSLRQGSYNEQFF. The CDR3 nucleotides are TGTGCCAGCAGCTTACGCCAGGGGTCCTACAATGAGCAGTTCTTC.

The chain joins TRBV6-2 or TRBV6-3 to TRBJ2-1; D uncertain. Germline V gene sequence: CDR1 MNHEY, CDR2 SVGEGT. Trimming removed 4 bases at V and 10 bases at J, with 8 bases between. The CDR3 length is 11 residues. As DNA, the CDR3 is TGTGCCAGCAGTTCTCTGAGGGAGCAGTTCTTC. Translating it yields CASSSLREQFF.

The chain has TRBV19 and TRBJ1-3; D gene ambiguous. Germline CDR1 is LNHDA and CDR2 is SQIVND (reference sequence). The CDR3 length is 14 residues. Trimming removed 0 bases at V and 4 bases at J, with 7 bases between. The CDR3 region has the DNA TGTGCCAGTAGTATAGAAGGCGACGGAAACACCATATATTTT. Amino acids: CASSIEGDGNTIYF.

The genes are TRBV24-1 and TRBJ1-2; D remains unclear. Germline assignment: CDR1 KGHDR and CDR2 SFDVKD. V shed 5 bases and J shed 7 bases, with 13 bases lying between them. The CDR3 loop spans 13 amino acids. CDR3 loop: CATSVRGEGGYTF. In nucleotides, the CDR3 is TGTGCCACCAGTGTTCGGGGTGAGGGTGGCTACACCTTC.

There are a few counts of this clonotype. V is TRBV6-1 and J is TRBJ1-1, with D unresolved. The CDR3 runs 14 residues. V was pared by 6 bases and J by 4 bases, with 15 bases between. The germline CDR1 and CDR2 sequences are MNHNS and SASEGT. CDR3 DNA: TGTGCCAGCAGGATGACGGCCGCGGTCACTGAAGCTTTCTTT. Protein product: CASRMTAAVTEAFF.

The rearrangement links TRBV6-1 to TRBJ2-1, with D uncertain. Trimming shortened V by 7 bases and J by 5 bases, and 12 bases separated the two germline ends. CDR1 and CDR2 (germline): MNHNS, SASEGT. This CDR3 region has 13 residues. The CDR3: CASKRFPHNEQFF. The CDR3 DNA reads TGTGCCAGCAAAAGGTTCCCCCACAATGAGCAGTTCTTC.

This clonotype was seen a few times. The chain uses TRBV11-3 and TRBJ2-3, with 8 nucleotides matching TRBD2. With 0 bases clipped from V and 2 bases from J, the junction kept 4 bases outside the gene matches. The CDR3 has 16 residues. The germline V gene has CDR1 SGHNT and CDR2 YENEEA. For the CDR3, the DNA is TGTGCCAGCAGCTTAGAGGTTAGCGGGAACACAGATACGCAGTATTTT. It encodes CASSLEVSGNTDTQYF.

Here the CDR3 reads CASSPPRGREGYNEQFF. In nucleotides, the CDR3 is TGTGCCAGCAGTCCACCAAGGGGGCGGGAGGGATACAATGAGCAGTTCTTC. The rearrangement joins TRBV27 to TRBJ2-1, with TRBD2 matching 9 bases. Germline CDR1 is MNHEY and CDR2 is SMNVEV (reference sequence). V trimming: 5 bases; J trimming: 4 bases; junction bases outside the gene matches: 12. CDR3 size: 17 residues.

This chain joins TRBV4-2 and TRBJ2-7; tentatively, D is TRBD1 (6 bases). The CDR3 extends over 15 amino acids. V shed 5 bases and J shed 1 base, with 15 bases lying between them. Germline values: CDR1 LGHNA, CDR2 YNFKEQ. DNA of the CDR3: TGTGCCAGCAGCAAGGAACAGGGAGTGTCCTACGAGCAGTACTTC. It codes for CASSKEQGVSYEQYF.

This clonotype has just one count. J is TRBJ2-7 and V is TRBV15, with TRBD2 matching over 9 bases. CDR3 length: 17 residues. CDR1 and CDR2 (germline): LNHNV, YYDKDF (reference sequence). Trimming at V came to 3 bases and at J to 1 base, leaving 10 bases not matched to a gene. CDR3 sequence: CATSRELSGRTSYEQYF. CDR3 DNA: TGTGCCACCAGCAGGGAATTAAGCGGGAGGACGTCCTACGAGCAGTACTTC. Filled out from reference TRBV15 and TRBJ2-7, the complete variable domain reads DAMVIQNPRYQVTQFGKPVTLSCSQTLNHNVMYWYQQKSSQAPKLLFHYYDKDFNNEADTPDNFQSRRPNTSFCFLDIRSPGLGDTAMYLCATSRELSGRTSYEQYFGPGTRLTVT.

This clonotype was seen a handful of times. The gene calls are TRBV10-3 and TRBJ1-5; 7 nucleotides agree with TRBD1. This CDR3 is built from 15 residues. Per germline, CDR1 ENHRY and CDR2 SYGVKD. V lost 3 bases and J lost 6; bases outside the gene matches: 8. The CDR3 bases are TGTGCCATCAGTGACCGGGGACACAGGGGTCAGCCCCAGCATTTT. This encodes CAISDRGHRGQPQHF.

J is TRBJ2-7 and V is TRBV6-1; D perhaps matches TRBD2 (5 bases). Germline CDR1 is MNHNS and CDR2 is SASEGT. There are 14 residues in the CDR3. V dropped 3 bases and J dropped 4 bases, with 13 bases sitting between them. The CDR3 DNA reads TGTGCCAGCAGTGACGAAGCGGCCCCGTACGAGCAGTACTTC. Its translation is CASSDEAAPYEQYF.

This clonotype came up a few times. The genes are TRBV20-1 and TRBJ2-7, with unresolved D. Trimming stripped 1 base from V and 0 bases from J, with 16 bases between. This CDR3 has 16 residues. CDR1 and CDR2 (germline): DFQATT, SNEGSKA (reference sequence). The CDR3, as DNA: TGCAGTGCTAGAGCTGATACCTGGGGTGGCTCCTACGAGCAGTACTTC. It is translated as CSARADTWGGSYEQYF.

This rearrangement joins TRBV20-1 to TRBJ2-1; possibly TRBD1 for D (6 bases). The V gene's germline CDR1 is DFQATT and CDR2 SNEGSKA (reference sequence). CDR3 length: 13 residues. V gave up 3 bases and J gave up 15 bases, with 21 bases separating them. The CDR3 here is CSASKSGDPPLFF. The DNA for the CDR3 is TGCAGTGCTAGTAAGTCAGGGGACCCACCCCTGTTCTTC.